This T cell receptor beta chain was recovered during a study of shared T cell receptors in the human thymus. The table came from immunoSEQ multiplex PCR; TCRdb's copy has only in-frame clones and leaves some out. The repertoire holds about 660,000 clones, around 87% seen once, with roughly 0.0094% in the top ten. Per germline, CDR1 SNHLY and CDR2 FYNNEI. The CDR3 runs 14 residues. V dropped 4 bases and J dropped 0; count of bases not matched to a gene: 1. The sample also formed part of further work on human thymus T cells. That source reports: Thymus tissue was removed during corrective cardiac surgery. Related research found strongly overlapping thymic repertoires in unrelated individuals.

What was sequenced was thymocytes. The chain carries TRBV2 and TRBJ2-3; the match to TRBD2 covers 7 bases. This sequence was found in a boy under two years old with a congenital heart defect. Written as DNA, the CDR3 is TGTGCCAGCAGTGTGGGAGGGAGCACAGATACGCAGTATTTT. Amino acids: CASSVGGSTDTQYF. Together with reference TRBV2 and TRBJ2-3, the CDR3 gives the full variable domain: EPEVTQTPSHQVTQMGQEVILRCVPISNHLYFYWYRQILGQKVEFLVSFYNNEISEKSEIFDDQFSVERPDGSNFTLKIRSTKLEDSAMYFCASSVGGSTDTQYFGPGTRLTVL.